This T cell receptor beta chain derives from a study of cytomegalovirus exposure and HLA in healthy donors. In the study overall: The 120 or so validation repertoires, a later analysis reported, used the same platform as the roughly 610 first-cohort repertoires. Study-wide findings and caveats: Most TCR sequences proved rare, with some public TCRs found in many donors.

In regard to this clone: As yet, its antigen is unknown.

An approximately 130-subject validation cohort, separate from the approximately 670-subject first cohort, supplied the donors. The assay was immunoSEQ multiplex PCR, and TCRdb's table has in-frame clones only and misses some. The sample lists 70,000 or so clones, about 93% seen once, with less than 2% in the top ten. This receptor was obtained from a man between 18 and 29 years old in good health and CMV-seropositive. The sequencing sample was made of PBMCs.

The CDR3 nucleotides are TGTGCCAGCAGTTCCCTATCGTCTGGGGCCAACGTCCTGACTTTC. This sequence encodes CASSSLSSGANVLTF. The chain links TRBV7-2 to TRBJ2-6; unclear D gene. Trimming took off 6 bases at V and 1 base at J, with 10 bases between the two ends. Per the germline V gene, CDR1 is SGHTA and CDR2 is FQGNSA. This CDR3 region has 15 residues.